These T cell receptor beta chains were read from a single sample in a study of Tregs in tolerant kidney transplant recipients. Sequencing used immunoSEQ multiplex PCR; TCRdb keeps in-frame clones, though not all of them. The sample records roughly 19,000 clones, roughly 65% being singletons. Which antigens these TCRs recognize remains unknown. The sequenced material came from Tregs from blood cultured with allogeneic cells. The receptors were gathered from a human donor in good health. The CDR3 runs from the conserved cysteine through the conserved F or W. Each record gives: V gene, D gene, J gene, clone size, CDR3 length, CDR3 DNA, CDR3 protein. D genes are given only for firm matches. Clone size is shown for a subset of rows, as once, few, many or a class of expanded clone.

v_gene: TRBV6-5; d_gene: -; j_gene: TRBJ1-2; abundance: -; len: 15; CDR3nt: TGTGCCAGCAGTTGGAGTGAGGGGTTGGGCTATGGCTACACCTTC; CDR3aa: CASSWSEGLGYGYTF
v_gene: TRBV19; d_gene: -; j_gene: TRBJ2-3; abundance: -; len: 14; CDR3nt: TGTGCCAGTAGCACCATGGGAGGTTGGGATACGCAGTATTTT; CDR3aa: CASSTMGGWDTQYF
v_gene: TRBV11-2; d_gene: -; j_gene: TRBJ1-6; abundance: -; len: 15; CDR3nt: TGTGCCAGCAGCTTAATGGGCTTTTATAATTCACCCCTCCACTTT; CDR3aa: CASSLMGFYNSPLHF
v_gene: TRBV5-4; d_gene: -; j_gene: TRBJ1-2; abundance: -; len: 13; CDR3nt: TGTGCCAGCAGCTTGGCCACAGTCCCCGAGTACACCTTC; CDR3aa: CASSLATVPEYTF
v_gene: TRBV6-5; d_gene: -; j_gene: TRBJ1-2; abundance: few; len: 12; CDR3nt: TGTGCCAGCAGTCCCGGATACTATGGCTACACCTTC; CDR3aa: CASSPGYYGYTF
v_gene: TRBV9; d_gene: -; j_gene: TRBJ1-2; abundance: -; len: 11; CDR3nt: TGTGCCAGCGGCCAGGGGAGTGGCTACACCTTC; CDR3aa: CASGQGSGYTF
v_gene: TRBV6-5; d_gene: -; j_gene: TRBJ2-1; abundance: -; len: 11; CDR3nt: TGTGCCAGCAGTCGGAGTTATGAGCAGTTCTTC; CDR3aa: CASSRSYEQFF
v_gene: TRBV7-9; d_gene: -; j_gene: TRBJ1-3; abundance: -; len: 14; CDR3nt: TGTGCCAGCAGCTTAGGACAGACTGGAAACACCATATATTTT; CDR3aa: CASSLGQTGNTIYF
v_gene: TRBV18; d_gene: TRBD1; j_gene: TRBJ2-7; abundance: -; len: 14; CDR3nt: TGTGCCAGCTCACCACCGACAGGGCGCGGGGAGCAGTACTTC; CDR3aa: CASSPPTGRGEQYF
v_gene: TRBV6-6; d_gene: -; j_gene: TRBJ1-1; abundance: -; len: 15; CDR3nt: TGTGCCAGCAGTTACAGCCGCCGAGCGAACACTGAAGCTTTCTTT; CDR3aa: CASSYSRRANTEAFF
v_gene: TRBV19; d_gene: -; j_gene: TRBJ1-5; abundance: -; len: 15; CDR3nt: TGTGCCAGTAGTAAGGCTGTTTATAGCAATCAGCCCCAGCATTTT; CDR3aa: CASSKAVYSNQPQHF
v_gene: TRBV7-8; d_gene: -; j_gene: TRBJ2-3; abundance: -; len: 17; CDR3nt: TGTGCCAGCAGCTTAAGGTTTCGGGCCAGCCTCACAGATACGCAGTATTTT; CDR3aa: CASSLRFRASLTDTQYF
v_gene: TRBV5-5; d_gene: -; j_gene: TRBJ2-3; abundance: -; len: 12; CDR3nt: TGTGCCAGCAGCTTGAGGTGGGATACGCAGTATTTT; CDR3aa: CASSLRWDTQYF
v_gene: TRBV9; d_gene: -; j_gene: TRBJ2-1; abundance: -; len: 15; CDR3nt: TGTGCCAGCAGCCCAAGGACCCCATCCTACAATGAGCAGTTCTTC; CDR3aa: CASSPRTPSYNEQFF
v_gene: TRBV7-9; d_gene: TRBD2; j_gene: TRBJ2-2; abundance: -; len: 17; CDR3nt: TGTGCCAGCAGCGCCCTTCTAGCGGGTCTAAACACCGGGGAGCTGTTTTTT; CDR3aa: CASSALLAGLNTGELFF
v_gene: TRBV6-6; d_gene: -; j_gene: TRBJ2-7; abundance: -; len: 15; CDR3nt: TGTGCCAGCAGTCTCGGGGTATCCTACCCCTCCGAGCAGTACTTC; CDR3aa: CASSLGVSYPSEQYF
v_gene: TRBV7-9; d_gene: -; j_gene: TRBJ1-1; abundance: -; len: 11; CDR3nt: TGTGCCAGCAGCTCAGGACGGGTAGCTTTCTTT; CDR3aa: CASSSGRVAFF
v_gene: TRBV7-9; d_gene: -; j_gene: TRBJ2-7; abundance: -; len: 12; CDR3nt: TGTGCCAGCAGCCGGGACGGCTACGAGCAGTACTTC; CDR3aa: CASSRDGYEQYF
v_gene: TRBV11-2; d_gene: -; j_gene: TRBJ2-7; abundance: few; len: 13; CDR3nt: TGTGCCAGCAGACCATCCCCCTCCTACGAGCAGTACTTC; CDR3aa: CASRPSPSYEQYF
v_gene: TRBV14; d_gene: -; j_gene: TRBJ2-5; abundance: few; len: 12; CDR3nt: TGTGCCAGCAGCCAAGTGAGAGAGACCCAGTACTTC; CDR3aa: CASSQVRETQYF
v_gene: TRBV27; d_gene: -; j_gene: TRBJ2-1; abundance: medium-sized; len: 16; CDR3nt: TGTGCCAGCAGTTTATTTGTGGGGGTAGGCAACAATGAGCAGTTCTTC; CDR3aa: CASSLFVGVGNNEQFF
v_gene: TRBV2; d_gene: TRBD1; j_gene: TRBJ1-5; abundance: few; len: 17; CDR3nt: TGTGCCAGCAGTGATCCGGGACAGCCCCTTCTAGGCCAGCCCCAGCATTTT; CDR3aa: CASSDPGQPLLGQPQHF
v_gene: TRBV6-1; d_gene: TRBD1; j_gene: TRBJ1-6; abundance: -; len: 14; CDR3nt: TGTGCCAGCAGTGTGGGGACAGGGAATTCACCCCTCCACTTT; CDR3aa: CASSVGTGNSPLHF
v_gene: TRBV19; d_gene: TRBD2; j_gene: TRBJ2-5; abundance: -; len: 17; CDR3nt: TGTGCCAGTAGTATAGATCGCGTAAGGACTAGGTCACAGACCCAGTACTTC; CDR3aa: CASSIDRVRTRSQTQYF
v_gene: TRBV7-9; d_gene: -; j_gene: TRBJ2-3; abundance: -; len: 19; CDR3nt: TGTGCCAGCAGCTCGTTCCGACAGGCCCGACTACTGATACGCAGTATCCTGCATTTT; CDR3aa: CASSSFRQARLLIRSILHF
v_gene: TRBV6-4; d_gene: TRBD1; j_gene: TRBJ1-1; abundance: -; len: 14; CDR3nt: TGTGCCAGCAGCAAGGGACAGGGCGGCACTGAAGCTTTCTTT; CDR3aa: CASSKGQGGTEAFF
v_gene: TRBV27; d_gene: TRBD1; j_gene: TRBJ1-2; abundance: -; len: 15; CDR3nt: TGTGCCAGCAGTTCCTACACAGGGGACTCGGGGGGCTACACCTTC; CDR3aa: CASSSYTGDSGGYTF
v_gene: TRBV18; d_gene: TRBD1; j_gene: TRBJ1-1; abundance: -; len: 14; CDR3nt: TGTGCCAGCTCACCCCTCCGGGACAGCGTTGAAGCTTTCTTT; CDR3aa: CASSPLRDSVEAFF
v_gene: TRBV5-4; d_gene: TRBD1; j_gene: TRBJ1-1; abundance: -; len: 14; CDR3nt: TGTGCCAGCAGCTCCCAGGGGGCGCGCACTGAAGCTTTCTTT; CDR3aa: CASSSQGARTEAFF
v_gene: TRBV18; d_gene: -; j_gene: TRBJ2-3; abundance: -; len: 15; CDR3nt: TGTGCCAGCTCACCAACAAGGGTTGGCACAGATACGCAGTATTTT; CDR3aa: CASSPTRVGTDTQYF
v_gene: TRBV2; d_gene: -; j_gene: TRBJ2-3; abundance: -; len: 13; CDR3nt: TGTGCCAGCTCGGGGGAGTTCGCAGATACGCAGTATTTT; CDR3aa: CASSGEFADTQYF
v_gene: TRBV5-4; d_gene: -; j_gene: TRBJ1-2; abundance: few; len: 13; CDR3nt: TGTGCCAGCAGCTTACAAGGCCGCTATGGCTACACCTTC; CDR3aa: CASSLQGRYGYTF
v_gene: TRBV7-2; d_gene: -; j_gene: TRBJ2-7; abundance: -; len: 15; CDR3nt: TGTGCCAGCAGCTTCCTTACTAGAGAATTCTACGAGCAGTACTTC; CDR3aa: CASSFLTREFYEQYF
v_gene: TRBV2; d_gene: TRBD1; j_gene: TRBJ1-1; abundance: few; len: 14; CDR3nt: TGTGCCAGCAGGTTCGACAGGGGGAACACTGAAGCTTTCTTT; CDR3aa: CASRFDRGNTEAFF
v_gene: TRBV6-4; d_gene: TRBD2; j_gene: TRBJ2-2; abundance: -; len: 14; CDR3nt: TGTGCCAGCAGCGGTGGGACTAGAGCCGGGGAGCTGTTTTTT; CDR3aa: CASSGGTRAGELFF
v_gene: TRBV2; d_gene: -; j_gene: TRBJ1-4; abundance: -; len: 14; CDR3nt: TGTGCCAGCGCCCAGGAGGGAAGGAATGAAAAACTGTTTTTT; CDR3aa: CASAQEGRNEKLFF
v_gene: TRBV7-9; d_gene: TRBD2; j_gene: TRBJ2-5; abundance: -; len: 15; CDR3nt: TGTGCCAGCAGCTATAGCGGGGCCCTCGGAGAGACCCAGTACTTC; CDR3aa: CASSYSGALGETQYF
v_gene: TRBV5-4; d_gene: -; j_gene: TRBJ1-3; abundance: -; len: 13; CDR3nt: TGTGCCAGCAGCTTGTATTCTGGAAACACCATATATTTT; CDR3aa: CASSLYSGNTIYF
v_gene: TRBV7-2; d_gene: TRBD2; j_gene: TRBJ2-3; abundance: -; len: 15; CDR3nt: TGTGCCAGCAGCTTAGGGGGACTAGTCACAGATACGCAGTATTTT; CDR3aa: CASSLGGLVTDTQYF
v_gene: TRBV11-3; d_gene: TRBD1; j_gene: TRBJ2-5; abundance: few; len: 15; CDR3nt: TGTGCCAGCAGCTTAGGAGGCAGGGGGTTAGAGACCCAGTACTTC; CDR3aa: CASSLGGRGLETQYF
v_gene: TRBV6-1; d_gene: TRBD2; j_gene: TRBJ2-7; abundance: -; len: 15; CDR3nt: TGTGCCAGCAGTGAGGGACTAGCGGGAGCCTACGAGCAGTACTTC; CDR3aa: CASSEGLAGAYEQYF
v_gene: TRBV18; d_gene: -; j_gene: TRBJ2-7; abundance: few; len: 11; CDR3nt: TGTGCCAGCTCACCACGGGACGAGCAGTACTTC; CDR3aa: CASSPRDEQYF
v_gene: TRBV9; d_gene: TRBD1; j_gene: TRBJ2-3; abundance: -; len: 17; CDR3nt: TGTGCCAGCAGCGTAGTTCCAGGGGGTACGGGCACAGATACGCAGTATTTT; CDR3aa: CASSVVPGGTGTDTQYF
v_gene: TRBV7-7; d_gene: TRBD1; j_gene: TRBJ2-2; abundance: -; len: 15; CDR3nt: TGTGCTAGCAGCTTTGGACAGGGAAGCGGTCGCGAGCTGTTTTTT; CDR3aa: CASSFGQGSGRELFF
v_gene: TRBV7-2; d_gene: -; j_gene: TRBJ2-7; abundance: -; len: 17; CDR3nt: TGTGCCAGCAGCTTAGCAGGGCGGAGGACTGGTTACTACGAGCAGTACTTC; CDR3aa: CASSLAGRRTGYYEQYF